Shown below are 20 T cell receptor beta chains from a single sample sequenced in a study of beta chain features in type 1 diabetes. Whole-study results and caveats: Shorter TCRB CDR3s, moderately but significantly so, marked every one of the four CD4+ subsets in Type 1 diabetes patients.

No cognate antigen is known for these TCRs. The investigators reverse transcribed all of the isolated RNA, so they sequenced expressed TCRB transcripts. TCRdb's copy holds only in-frame clones and misses some; the assay was immunoSEQ multiplex PCR. The table records 600,000 to 700,000 clones, over 10% of them present only once. The sequenced sample consisted of naive CD4+ T cells from blood. The receptor set was obtained from a man aged 18 to 29 with type 1 diabetes.

The chain carries TRBV6-5 and TRBJ2-7, with TRBD2 matching over 7 bases. Germline trimming cut 2 bases from V and 5 bases from J; bases unmatched to any gene: 6. The CDR3 covers 14 residues. Germline CDR1 and CDR2: MNHEY and SVGAGI. The CDR3 DNA reads TGTGCCAGCAGTTACCGGGCCGCGGGAGACGAGCAGTACTTC. The encoded protein is CASSYRAAGDEQYF.

This clone showed up just a few times. The rearrangement joins TRBV5-1 to TRBJ2-7; a weak D match, TRBD1 (5 bases). This CDR3 has 15 amino acids. Germline V CDR1 and CDR2: SGHRS, YFSETQ. V lost 2 bases and J 5 bases, leaving 17 bases between the germline ends. DNA for the CDR3: TGCGCCAGCAGCTTAGAACAGGTAACGCCCCACGAGCAGTACTTC. This sequence encodes CASSLEQVTPHEQYF.

The V and J genes are TRBV30 and TRBJ1-6; 9 bases fit TRBD1. Germline CDR1 and CDR2: GTSNPN and SVGIG (reference sequence). The V segment lost 3 bases and the J segment 4 bases; nucleotides outside the gene matches: 7. This CDR3 is built from 16 residues. CDR3 region: CAWSLGQGWYNSPLHF. In DNA form, the CDR3 reads TGTGCCTGGAGCCTTGGACAGGGGTGGTATAATTCACCCCTCCACTTT. The variable domain in full, completed from reference TRBV30 and TRBJ1-6, reads SQTIHQWPATLVQPVGSPLSLECTVEGTSNPNLYWYRQAAGRGLQLLFYSVGIGQISSEVPQNLSASRPQDRQFILSSKKLLLSDSGFYLCAWSLGQGWYNSPLHFGNGTRLTVT.

This clone appeared a few times. This chain joins TRBV25-1 and TRBJ2-7, with 11 bases that match TRBD1. With V trimmed by 5 bases and J by 10 bases, 13 bases remained unmatched. Germline-derived CDR1 and CDR2 are MGHDK and SYGVNS. The CDR3 is made up of 15 amino acids. This CDR3 is CASSRGQGASPPQYF. The CDR3 bases are TGTGCCAGCAGTAGAGGACAGGGGGCGTCCCCCCCCCAGTACTTC.

The rearrangement joins TRBV27 to TRBJ1-1, with D possibly being TRBD1 (6 bases). Germline V lookup: CDR1 MNHEY, CDR2 SMNVEV (reference sequence). V gave up 4 bases and J gave up 4 bases, with 13 bases separating them. The CDR3 is made up of 14 amino acids. The CDR3 protein is CASSSPAGATEAFF. The CDR3 nucleotides are TGTGCCAGCAGTTCCCCGGCGGGGGCCACTGAAGCTTTCTTT.

V and J are TRBV30 and TRBJ1-2; no firm D call. The CDR3 contains 13 residues. Germline CDR1 GTSNPN, CDR2 SVGIG (reference sequence). V lost 8 bases, J lost 4 bases, and 17 bases lay in between. CDR3 DNA sequence: TGTGCCGGGCTGGCGGGGTCTCTCTATGGCTACACCTTC. This translates into CAGLAGSLYGYTF.

This clone was detected a few times. The rearrangement uses TRBV6-1 and TRBJ2-5; D not resolved. Germline CDR1 and CDR2: MNHNS and SASEGT. The V end lost 2 bases, the J end lost 2 bases, and 3 bases lay between the germline ends. The length of the CDR3 is 12 residues. The CDR3 DNA follows: TGTGCCAGCAGTGAACTGCAAGAGACCCAGTACTTC. The encoded protein is CASSELQETQYF.

The genes are TRBV30 and TRBJ1-4; TRBD1 matches 7 bases. J lost 5 bases, V lost 5 bases, and 8 bases had no gene match. Germline V gives CDR1 GTSNPN, CDR2 SVGIG (reference sequence). The CDR3 extends over 14 amino acids. CDR3 residues: CAWGPGQQNEKLFF. DNA for the CDR3: TGTGCCTGGGGACCGGGACAGCAGAATGAAAAACTGTTTTTT.

This clone was counted a few times. The gene calls are TRBV6-5 and TRBJ2-5; the D gene is possibly TRBD2 (5 bases). Germline CDR1 and CDR2: MNHEY and SVGAGI. Trimming left V 5 bases short and J 1 base short, with 14 bases between. The CDR3 has 15 residues. DNA for the CDR3: TGTGCCAGCAGTCGGACGGGTGGAGGCCAAGAGACCCAGTACTTC. This codes for CASSRTGGGQETQYF.

This clone has just a few counts. The V gene is TRBV5-6, the J gene TRBJ2-5, with 8 bases lining up with TRBD1. The CDR3 has 16 residues. Trimming cost V 2 bases and J 5 bases; bases outside gene matches: 11. From germline, CDR1 is SGHDT and CDR2 YYEEEE. The CDR3 nucleotides are TGTGCCAGCAGCTTAGTCCAGGGGGCAAGGACGGAGACCCAGTACTTC. The encoded protein is CASSLVQGARTETQYF.

The chain joins TRBV2 to TRBJ2-3; D is tentatively TRBD1 or TRBD2 (5 bases each). The CDR3 has 16 amino acids. V lost 4 bases to trimming and J lost 4 bases, with 18 bases between them. Per the germline V gene, CDR1 is SNHLY and CDR2 is FYNNEI. The CDR3, as DNA: TGTGCCAGCAGTGCTCCAGGGCTGAGGCGGGCAGATACGCAGTATTTT. Translated: CASSAPGLRRADTQYF.

This clone occurred a few times. V gene TRBV25-1 combines with J gene TRBJ2-5; D may be TRBD1 or TRBD2 (6 bases each). Germline CDR1 MGHDK, CDR2 SYGVNS. V was clipped by 3 bases and J by 7 bases, with 18 bases between them. The CDR3 runs 15 residues. The CDR3 region is CASSEGGQLLGTQYF. CDR3 coding DNA: TGTGCCAGCAGTGAGGGAGGACAGTTGCTGGGGACCCAGTACTTC. The complete variable domain, with remaining parts taken from reference TRBV25-1 and TRBJ2-5, reads EADIYQTPRYLVIGTGKKITLECSQTMGHDKMYWYQQDPGMELHLIHYSYGVNSTEKGDLSSESTVSRIRTEHFPLTLESARPSHTSQYLCASSEGGQLLGTQYFGPGTRLLVL.

There are a few counts of this clone. The chain recombines TRBV7-2 with TRBJ2-5; 10 positions agree with TRBD1. Looked up from germline, CDR1 is SGHTA and CDR2 is FQGNSA. The CDR3 spans 15 residues. The V gene end was trimmed by 1 base and the J gene end by 4 bases; junction bases not matched to a gene: 3. As DNA, the CDR3 is TGTGCCAGCAGCTTAGGGACAGGGGGAGGAGAGACCCAGTACTTC. It encodes CASSLGTGGGETQYF. The full variable domain, completed using reference TRBV7-2 and TRBJ2-5, is GAGVSQSPSNKVTEKGKDVELRCDPISGHTALYWYRQSLGQGLEFLIYFQGNSAPDKSGLPSDRFSAERTGGSVSTLTIQRTQQEDSAVYLCASSLGTGGGETQYFGPGTRLLVL.

The chain combines TRBV25-1 with TRBJ1-4; 8 positions agree with TRBD1. V lost 5 bases to trimming and J lost 3 bases; unmatched junction nucleotides: 2. CDR1 is MGHDK and CDR2 is SYGVNS in the germline V gene. The CDR3 extends over 14 amino acids. The CDR3 reads CASSTQGANEKLFF. In DNA, the CDR3 is TGTGCCAGCAGTACACAGGGGGCTAATGAAAAACTGTTTTTT.

This clone was found a few times. The rearrangement joins TRBV30 to TRBJ1-2; D possibly corresponds to TRBD1 (5 bases). CDR1 and CDR2 (germline): GTSNPN, SVGIG (reference sequence). The ends were cut back, 3 bases at V and 2 bases at J, with 13 bases in the middle. The CDR3 runs to 14 residues. The DNA for the CDR3 is TGTGCCTGGAGAGCTTCGTGGGGGAACTATGGCTACACCTTC. This encodes CAWRASWGNYGYTF.

This clone was counted a few times. The V call is TRBV5-4, the J call TRBJ2-2; D gene unclear. The CDR3 extends over 13 amino acids. V lost 5 bases, J lost 3 bases, and 8 bases lay in between. Germline assignment: CDR1 SGHNT and CDR2 YYREEE (reference sequence). This CDR3 reads CASSLADTGELFF. CDR3 DNA sequence: TGTGCCAGCAGTTTAGCTGACACCGGGGAGCTGTTTTTT.

A few counts support this clone. This chain uses TRBV10-1 with TRBJ1-1, with a tentative D call TRBD1 (6 bases). With 6 bases removed from V and 1 base from J, the gap between germline ends came to 9 bases. The CDR3 sequence is 13 residues long. CDR1 WNHNN and CDR2 SYGVQD come from the germline V gene (reference sequence). CDR3 bases: TGCGCCAGCAGGCTGGGGGCGAACACTGAAGCTTTCTTT. As protein: CASRLGANTEAFF.

This clone was counted only a few times. This chain connects TRBV10-2 to TRBJ1-1; 7 nucleotides match TRBD1. CDR3 length: 14 amino acids. J gave up 3 bases and V 4 bases, and 5 bases lay outside the gene matches. From germline, CDR1 is WSHSY and CDR2 SAAADI. CDR3 protein: CASSVQGLYTEAFF. As DNA, the CDR3 is TGCGCCAGCAGTGTACAGGGGCTGTACACTGAAGCTTTCTTT.

The J gene is TRBJ2-5, the V gene TRBV5-1; no definite D call. The CDR3 sequence is 13 residues long. The V gene's germline CDR1 is SGHRS and CDR2 YFSETQ. The V gene lost 0 bases and the J gene lost 9 bases, with 12 bases spanning the gap. The CDR3 region is CASSLESLDSQYF. The CDR3 DNA sequence: TGCGCCAGCAGCTTGGAATCTCTCGACTCCCAGTACTTC.

The chain employs TRBV6-1 and TRBJ2-3; D uncertain. The CDR3 is 11 residues long. Germline V gene lookup returns CDR1 MNHNS and CDR2 SASEGT. The V gene lost 4 bases and the J gene lost 7 bases, with 6 bases spanning the gap. CDR3 sequence reads: CASSATNTQYF. In nucleotides, the CDR3 is TGTGCCAGCAGTGCGACCAATACGCAGTATTTT.